These T cell receptor beta chains were read from a single sample in a study of blood T cell repertoires in COVID-19. The protocol was immunoSEQ multiplex PCR, while the TCRdb copy is restricted to in-frame clones and leaves out a portion. The table lists some 310,000 clones, roughly 89% of them singletons. Sequenced sample: PBMCs or T cells enriched from blood (not recorded which). These receptors were taken from a woman aged 25 to 45 who had recovered from COVID-19. Both conserved end residues are part of each CDR3. D genes are given only for firm matches. For some rows the clone size is stated as once, few or many, or as a class when expanded; others skip it.

length	V	D	J	size	CDR3	DNA
14	TRBV7-3	NA	TRBJ2-2	NA	CASSLLPSVGELFF	TGTGCCAGCAGCTTATTGCCGAGCGTCGGGGAGCTGTTTTTT
13	TRBV28	TRBD1	TRBJ1-2	NA	CASSFGTGYGYTF	TGTGCCAGCAGTTTCGGGACAGGGTATGGCTACACCTTC
15	TRBV19	NA	TRBJ1-5	NA	CASSPQRNSNQPQHF	TGTGCCAGTAGTCCTCAGAGGAATAGCAATCAGCCCCAGCATTTT
12	TRBV6-2/TRBV6-3	TRBD1	TRBJ2-1	once	CASSGQGYEQFF	TGTGCCAGCAGTGGACAGGGGTATGAGCAGTTCTTC
16	TRBV7-2	NA	TRBJ2-1	NA	CASSWGSGLGDNEQFF	TGTGCCAGCAGCTGGGGATCGGGACTGGGGGACAATGAGCAGTTCTTC
15	TRBV6-5	NA	TRBJ2-2	NA	CASSYRQGPTGELFF	TGTGCCAGCAGTTACCGGCAGGGGCCAACCGGGGAGCTGTTTTTT
15	TRBV11-3	TRBD2	TRBJ2-7	NA	CARGGLAKVGNEQYF	TGTGCCAGGGGAGGGCTAGCGAAGGTCGGGAACGAGCAGTACTTC
13	TRBV6-5	NA	TRBJ2-4	NA	CATQDSDKNIQYF	TGTGCCACTCAGGACAGCGATAAAAACATTCAGTACTTC
15	TRBV2	NA	TRBJ1-5	NA	CASSEGRALGQPQHF	TGTGCCAGCAGTGAGGGCAGGGCGTTGGGTCAGCCCCAGCATTTT
13	TRBV27	NA	TRBJ2-1	NA	CASSPSSIGEQFF	TGTGCCAGCAGTCCTTCTAGCATCGGTGAGCAGTTCTTC
13	TRBV3-1/TRBV3-2	NA	TRBJ2-7	NA	CASSLAGTYEQYF	TGTGCCAGCAGCCTTGCCGGGACCTACGAGCAGTACTTC
14	TRBV19	NA	TRBJ1-2	NA	CASRRDSTNYGYTF	TGTGCCAGTAGACGGGACTCTACTAACTATGGCTACACCTTC
14	TRBV10-3	NA	TRBJ2-5	once	CAISATGIQETQYF	TGTGCCATCAGTGCCACAGGGATCCAAGAGACCCAGTACTTC
15	TRBV18	NA	TRBJ1-2	NA	CASSPQLGQNYGYTF	TGTGCCAGCTCACCACAGTTAGGACAGAACTATGGCTACACCTTC
14	TRBV6-5	TRBD2	TRBJ2-7	NA	CASAKSSGAYEQYF	TGTGCCAGCGCTAAGTCTAGCGGAGCCTACGAGCAGTACTTC